This TCR beta chain came from a study of post-analysis software for immune sequencing data. Study-wide points: A handful of TRBV segments were significantly more frequent in patients than in controls. TRBV5-6, TRBV5-1 and TRBV20-1 were among these segments. Significantly lower normalized Chao1 diversity was found in patients with multiple sclerosis relative to controls. Under F measure analysis, samples from one preparation batch co-clustered strongly.

Every TCR beta cDNA library bore unique molecular identifiers. T cells numbering about 0.95 to 10 million yielded roughly 0.5 million cDNA molecules. Each CDR3 protein gets one entry after TCRdb re-called the PCR reads with MiXCR. The profile shows 350,000 to 500,000 distinct CDR3 sequences, 30% to 40% of them singletons. There are 15 residues in the CDR3. Looked up from germline, CDR1 is SGHTA and CDR2 is FQGNSA. V was clipped by 4 bases and J by 7 bases, with 19 bases between them. The count of this clonotype is one. Its antigen is as yet unknown. The source of this sequence is a girl aged 2-9 years with multiple sclerosis. Sequenced sample: blood. The chain recombines TRBV7-2 with TRBJ1-1; D is ambiguous. CDR3 region: CASSSRAAAGVEAFF. The CDR3 coding sequence is TGTGCCAGCAGCTCGAGGGCGGCTGCCGGGGTTGAAGCTTTCTTT.